This T cell receptor beta chain was sequenced during a study of cytomegalovirus exposure and HLA in healthy donors (dated by TCRdb to about 2017). The study in broad terms: A later analysis indicated that the roughly 130 validation repertoires were generated on the platform also employed for the approximately 700 repertoires of the first cohort. Besides the first cohort of roughly 660 subjects, a separate validation cohort made up of roughly 120 different subjects was used. The aim of the study was to test whether cataloging public T cell receptors could identify signatures of past pathogen exposure. The study combined high-throughput TCR immunosequencing, statistical association of individual TCRs with disease status, and machine learning to predict cytomegalovirus infection status. On the study overall, not on this receptor specifically: The validation cohort had no HLA typing available for a later analysis, so co-occurrence within that cohort was assessed over all 120 or so repertoires. The study listed approximately 160 TCR beta chains as associated with cytomegalovirus. It was suggested by the authors that the approach could potentially be generalized to other disease states and immunological phenotypes. Most TCR sequences were seen in very few donors, while some public TCRs were found in many individuals. Three of the identified cytomegalovirus-associated TCR beta chains were confirmed in vitro to be specific for cytomegalovirus antigens. In both the original and validation cohorts, the classifier was reported to diagnose cytomegalovirus status with high specificity and sensitivity. Of the cluster scores, 94% were above 0 in a later analysis, which found that TCRs clustered in the first cohort also tended to co-occur in the approximately 110 validation repertoires.

For this clone: The antigen this receptor binds is unknown. One base away there is no much larger clone; base qualities are not given.

The donors were included in the validation cohort of over a hundred subjects, a group kept apart from the roughly 700-subject first cohort. CDR1 and CDR2 are read off the germline V gene as SGHTA and FQGNSA. The trim is 5 bases for V and 4 bases for J, with a gap of 13 bases between the germline ends. CDR3 length: 14 amino acids, cysteine to phenylalanine. Of all the DNA, just the CDR3 is kept, 42 bases in frame from base 1. Library preparation used the immunoSEQ multiplex PCR assay. Per the authors' processing: A statistical classification framework was built to diagnose cytomegalovirus status from the catalog of TCR beta chain sequences. Sourced from immuneACCESS, this table was stored by TCRdb with only in-frame sequences that have V and J called. A share of the clones is absent; for the studies checked, an unresolved V gene accounts for under half, and the remainder has no known explanation. V, J and clone size reflect that table, while D and trimming were determined from the DNA. The sample table records about 110,000 clones; approximately 94% of these occur just once. The leading ten clones occupy 0.67% of the sample.

This sequence originates from a woman between 18 and 29 years old in good health and CMV-seronegative. The sequencing sample was made of PBMCs. The sequence links TRBV7-2 to TRBJ2-3, with no confident D gene call. The nucleotides are TGTGCCAGCAGCCCCTTGTTGAGAGCAGATACGCAGTATTTT. Its translation reads: CASSPLLRADTQYF.